Listed below are T cell receptor beta chains from one sample, sequenced in a study of cytomegalovirus exposure and HLA in healthy donors. Some clones are missing from TCRdb's copy, which holds only in-frame ones; the method was immunoSEQ multiplex PCR. This table holds 150,000 to 200,000 clones, 78% found once. Sample: PBMCs. The receptors derive from a woman between 25 and 40 years old in good health and CMV-seropositive. Both conserved end residues are part of each CDR3. The D gene is left open where the match is weak. Expanded clones get a size class; other rows say once, few or many, or leave the size out.

V gene: TRBV2; clone size: few; J gene: TRBJ2-7; D gene: TRBD2; CDR3 DNA: TGTGCCAGCAGTGAGGGAGCGGGAGACTACGAGCAGTACTTC; CDR3 protein: CASSEGAGDYEQYF
V gene: TRBV2; clone size: few; J gene: TRBJ1-2; D gene: -; CDR3 DNA: TGTGCCAGCATGCAGGCCAACTATGGCTACACCTTC; CDR3 protein: CASMQANYGYTF
V gene: TRBV19; clone size: once; J gene: TRBJ1-2; D gene: -; CDR3 DNA: TGTGCCAGTAGTATAACGCGGAACAAGGGCTACACCTTC; CDR3 protein: CASSITRNKGYTF
V gene: TRBV5-1; clone size: -; J gene: TRBJ2-3; D gene: TRBD2; CDR3 DNA: TGCGCCAGCAGCTCCTCTGGAGCGGGAGGGTGGGATACGCAGTATTTT; CDR3 protein: CASSSSGAGGWDTQYF
V gene: TRBV4-2; clone size: -; J gene: TRBJ2-3; D gene: TRBD1; CDR3 DNA: TGTGCCAGCAGCCAGTCGGCCCCCGGGACAGGGGACCTGACAGATACGCAGTATTTT; CDR3 protein: CASSQSAPGTGDLTDTQYF
V gene: TRBV11-2; clone size: -; J gene: TRBJ2-7; D gene: TRBD2; CDR3 DNA: TGTGCCAGCAGCACCGACGGGGGGTCTGCCTACGAGCAGTACTTC; CDR3 protein: CASSTDGGSAYEQYF
V gene: TRBV15; clone size: -; J gene: TRBJ2-3; D gene: -; CDR3 DNA: TGTGCCACCTGGCGGGACACAGATACGCAGTATTTT; CDR3 protein: CATWRDTDTQYF
V gene: TRBV7-2; clone size: -; J gene: TRBJ1-4; D gene: -; CDR3 DNA: TGTGCCAGCAGTCACTTGGGGGAGGTGAATGAAAAACTGTTTTTT; CDR3 protein: CASSHLGEVNEKLFF
V gene: TRBV27; clone size: -; J gene: TRBJ1-5; D gene: TRBD1; CDR3 DNA: TGTGCCAGCAGTTTACTAGGACAGGGCAATCAGCCCCAGCATTTT; CDR3 protein: CASSLLGQGNQPQHF
V gene: TRBV6-5; clone size: -; J gene: TRBJ2-7; D gene: -; CDR3 DNA: TGTGCCAGCAGTCCCTCCCAGGGCCCCTACGAGCAGTACTTC; CDR3 protein: CASSPSQGPYEQYF
V gene: TRBV21-1; clone size: few; J gene: TRBJ2-7; D gene: -; CDR3 DNA: TGTGCCAGACTAGCGCGCTACGAGCAGTACTTC; CDR3 protein: CARLARYEQYF
V gene: TRBV28; clone size: -; J gene: TRBJ1-5; D gene: -; CDR3 DNA: TGTGCCAGCAAGGGTCGCCGGTCGGGGGGGGGCAATCAGCCCCAGCATTTT; CDR3 protein: CASKGRRSGGGNQPQHF
V gene: TRBV10-2; clone size: -; J gene: TRBJ2-7; D gene: TRBD2; CDR3 DNA: TGCGCCAGCAGTGATCTTACGAGCGGGAGGGGGACCTACGAGCAGTACTTC; CDR3 protein: CASSDLTSGRGTYEQYF
V gene: TRBV19; clone size: -; J gene: TRBJ1-5; D gene: -; CDR3 DNA: TGTGCCAGTCATCCGACGGTGCGAGGGCCCCAGCATTTT; CDR3 protein: CASHPTVRGPQHF
V gene: TRBV29-1; clone size: -; J gene: TRBJ2-5; D gene: TRBD1; CDR3 DNA: TGCTGTGGGGCAGGGGGTGGGACCCAGTACTTC; CDR3 protein: CCGAGGGTQYF
V gene: TRBV7-9; clone size: -; J gene: TRBJ2-1; D gene: TRBD2; CDR3 DNA: TGTGCCACCTCGGGGGGATACAATGAGCAGTTCTTC; CDR3 protein: CATSGGYNEQFF
V gene: TRBV6-5; clone size: -; J gene: TRBJ1-1; D gene: -; CDR3 DNA: TGTGCCAGCAGCAGGTGGACTGAAGCTTTCTTT; CDR3 protein: CASSRWTEAFF
V gene: TRBV27; clone size: -; J gene: TRBJ1-2; D gene: TRBD1; CDR3 DNA: TGTGCCAGCGGGGGACAGGTCAACTATGGCTACACCTTC; CDR3 protein: CASGGQVNYGYTF
V gene: TRBV27; clone size: -; J gene: TRBJ1-2; D gene: -; CDR3 DNA: TGTGCCAGCAGTTTCTTTTCCGGGAACTATGGCTACACCTTC; CDR3 protein: CASSFFSGNYGYTF
V gene: TRBV4-1; clone size: -; J gene: TRBJ2-1; D gene: TRBD2; CDR3 DNA: TGCGCCAGCAGCCAAGATACCGGGGGGGCCTACAATGAGCAGTTCTTC; CDR3 protein: CASSQDTGGAYNEQFF
V gene: TRBV7-9; clone size: -; J gene: TRBJ2-2; D gene: -; CDR3 DNA: TGTGCCAGCAGCTTAGAACTACCGGGACACCCCACCGGGGAGCTGTTTTTT; CDR3 protein: CASSLELPGHPTGELFF
V gene: TRBV6-1; clone size: -; J gene: TRBJ1-2; D gene: TRBD1; CDR3 DNA: TGTGCCAGCCGGCGGGACAGGGGGCGTTTTGATGGCTACACCTTC; CDR3 protein: CASRRDRGRFDGYTF
V gene: TRBV6-6; clone size: -; J gene: TRBJ1-1; D gene: -; CDR3 DNA: TGTGCCAGCAGTAGGACTCGACTGAACACTGAAGCTTTCTTT; CDR3 protein: CASSRTRLNTEAFF
V gene: TRBV27; clone size: -; J gene: TRBJ2-7; D gene: TRBD2; CDR3 DNA: TGTGCCAGCAGATATCTAGCGGGAGGGTACTACGAGCAGTACTTC; CDR3 protein: CASRYLAGGYYEQYF
V gene: TRBV5-1; clone size: -; J gene: TRBJ2-7; D gene: -; CDR3 DNA: TGCGCCAGCAGCTTGGAGGTGGGCCCAACCTACGAGCAGTACTTC; CDR3 protein: CASSLEVGPTYEQYF
V gene: TRBV25-1; clone size: -; J gene: TRBJ2-6; D gene: -; CDR3 DNA: TGTGCCAGTGGAGTTTCTGGGGCCAACGTCCTGACTTTC; CDR3 protein: CASGVSGANVLTF
V gene: TRBV19; clone size: -; J gene: TRBJ1-1; D gene: -; CDR3 DNA: TGTGCCAGTAGGCGACAGACTGAAGCTTTCTTT; CDR3 protein: CASRRQTEAFF
V gene: TRBV5-1; clone size: few; J gene: TRBJ1-2; D gene: -; CDR3 DNA: TGCGCCAGCAGCTTGGTCTCGGGTGACTATGGCTACACCTTC; CDR3 protein: CASSLVSGDYGYTF
V gene: TRBV7-6; clone size: once; J gene: TRBJ1-5; D gene: -; CDR3 DNA: TGTGCCAGCAGCTTAGCGCCGACAGTAGCATATAGCAATCAGCCCCAGCATTTT; CDR3 protein: CASSLAPTVAYSNQPQHF
V gene: TRBV18; clone size: -; J gene: TRBJ1-6; D gene: TRBD1; CDR3 DNA: TGTGCCAGCTCACCCACAAGACAGGGATTCGGTAATTCACCCCTCCACTTT; CDR3 protein: CASSPTRQGFGNSPLHF
V gene: TRBV11-3; clone size: -; J gene: TRBJ2-1; D gene: TRBD2; CDR3 DNA: TGTGCCAGCAGCTCAGCGGGAGGCCCCTACAATGAGCAGTTCTTC; CDR3 protein: CASSSAGGPYNEQFF
V gene: TRBV9; clone size: -; J gene: TRBJ2-2; D gene: -; CDR3 DNA: TGTGCCAGCAGCGTAGACTTCAGTCTAGCGAACACCGGGGAGCTGTTTTTT; CDR3 protein: CASSVDFSLANTGELFF